What follows are 6 T cell receptor beta chains derived from one specimen sequenced in a study of Graves' ophthalmopathy and Graves' hyperthyroidism. RNA transcripts were the source from which TCR beta CDR3 regions were amplified. HTBI primers were used in a first-round RT-PCR, which preceded a second-round multiplex PCR. Using its own MiXCR run on the multiplex PCR reads, TCRdb lists one record per CDR3 protein. The data contain 600,000 to 650,000 distinct CDR3 sequences, 22% of them singletons. The specimen sequenced was peripheral blood. The origin of the receptors is a woman between 18 and 30 years old with stable Graves' hyperthyroidism. Some clones in this sample may be carry-over from other donors' samples.

This clonotype has a count of ten or more. The genes are TRBV7-2 and TRBJ2-5, with 8 bases matching TRBD1. The CDR3 loop spans 14 amino acids. Germline lookup yields CDR1 SGHTA and CDR2 FQGNSA. V lost 6 bases and J lost 5; bases outside the gene matches: 8. Here the CDR3 reads CASSFQQGGETQYF. The CDR3 nucleotides read TGTGCCAGCAGTTTTCAACAGGGGGGTGAGACCCAGTACTTC.

The gene calls are TRBV5-1 and TRBJ2-7; 7 nucleotides line up with TRBD2. This CDR3 has 14 amino acids. V dropped 3 bases and J dropped 2; count of bases not matched to a gene: 5. Germline V gene lookup returns CDR1 SGHRS and CDR2 YFSETQ. CDR3 bases: TGCGCCAGCAGCTGGGGACTATTACCCTACGAGCAGTACTTC. Protein product: CASSWGLLPYEQYF. Full variable domain (remainder filled in from reference TRBV5-1 and TRBJ2-7): KAGVTQTPRYLIKTRGQQVTLSCSPISGHRSVSWYQQTPGQGLQFLFEYFSETQRNKGNFPGRFSGRQFSNSRSEMNVSTLELGDSALYLCASSWGLLPYEQYFGPGTRLTVT.

Points on this clonotype: At one end, the junction sequence differs from germline, possibly due to a read error. The CDR3 loop reads CASSELGRGSGTEACF. In nucleotides, the CDR3 is TGTGCCAGCAGCGAATTGGGCCGGGGCAGCGGAACTGAAGCTTGCTTT. V gene TRBV14 combines with J gene TRBJ1-1; the D gene is possibly TRBD1 (5 bases). CDR3 size: 16 residues. Per the germline V gene, CDR1 is SGHDN and CDR2 is FVKESK.

This clonotype was counted between two and nine times. The rearrangement links TRBV7-2 to TRBJ2-5; TRBD1 agrees at 7 bases. This CDR3 has 13 amino acids. Germline CDR1 reads SGHTA; CDR2 reads FQGNSA. V shed 6 bases and J 3 bases; nucleotides not matched to a gene: 4. CDR3 coding DNA: TGTGCCAGCAGTCGACAGGGTAAAGAGACCCAGTACTTC. Protein sequence: CASSRQGKETQYF.

This rearrangement joins TRBV10-3 to TRBJ2-7; 7 nucleotides line up with TRBD1. Germline loops: CDR1 ENHRY, CDR2 SYGVKD. The V gene end was trimmed by 10 bases and the J gene end by 3 bases; junction bases not matched to a gene: 9. The CDR3 contains 13 residues. The CDR3 DNA is TGTGCCACCTCCGGGACAGAGAACTACGAGCAGTACTTC. Protein sequence: CATSGTENYEQYF.

The rearrangement links TRBV28 to TRBJ1-1; D is uncertain. Germline V gene lookup returns CDR1 MDHEN and CDR2 SYDVKM. This CDR3 comprises 14 residues. Trimming took 4 bases from V and 1 from J, leaving 10 bases between them. The CDR3 protein is CASSSPGWNTEAFF. In DNA, the CDR3 is TGTGCCAGCAGTTCGCCCGGATGGAACACTGAAGCTTTCTTT.